The T cell receptor beta chain described here comes from a study of blood T cell repertoires in COVID-19. Whole-study context: T cells, B-cell-depleted T cells, or PBMCs supplied cDNA or gDNA.

The CDR3 loop spans 18 amino acids. The germline V gene has CDR1 SGHDN and CDR2 FVKESK. The ends lost 2 bases at V and 2 bases at J; junction bases unmatched: 11. Method: immunoSEQ multiplex PCR; TCRdb's copy keeps in-frame clones and lacks some. The top ten clones hold under 9% of a sample with over 120,000 clones, around nine tenths of them seen once. V usage is TRBV14 and J usage is TRBJ2-5, with 10 bases fitting TRBD2. This TCR was sampled from a woman in her forties or fifties with active or convalescent COVID-19. Sequencing was performed on peripheral blood. The CDR3 loop reads CASSQRRFGTSVQETQYF. CDR3 coding DNA: TGTGCCAGCAGCCAAAGGCGATTCGGGACTAGCGTTCAAGAGACCCAGTACTTC.